The 3 T cell receptor beta chains listed next were all sequenced from one sample in a study of OX40 agonist ivuxolimab in advanced cancers. Sequencing used immunoSEQ multiplex PCR; TCRdb keeps in-frame clones, though not all of them. The table records some 80,000 clones, more than 90% of them present only once. The sequences come from CD4+ or CD8+ T cells sorted from blood, collected in a trial of the OX40 agonist ivuxolimab. Receptors originate from an adult with an advanced solid tumor such as melanoma, head and neck, liver or kidney cancer.

CDR3 DNA sequence: TGCGCCAGCAGCTTAAAGCGGGATCTTCCCTACGAGCAGTACTTC. Its protein is CASSLKRDLPYEQYF. The J gene is TRBJ2-7, the V gene TRBV5-1; the match to TRBD2 covers 7 bases. Germline CDR1 SGHRS, CDR2 YFSETQ. This CDR3 is built from 15 residues. V was pared by 2 bases and J by 2 bases, with 7 bases of the junction left unmatched.

The chain links TRBV27 to TRBJ2-7, with D maybe TRBD1 (6 bases). CDR1 is MNHEY and CDR2 is SMNVEV in the germline V gene (reference sequence). V lost 5 bases to trimming and J lost 0 bases, with 14 bases between them. The CDR3 length is 15 residues. The CDR3 DNA reads TGTGCCAGCAGTCCAGGGGTAACCGCCTCCTACGAGCAGTACTTC. Translated, it gives CASSPGVTASYEQYF.

The chain employs TRBV29-1 and TRBJ1-1; tentative D call: TRBD1 (5 bases). Trimming pared 7 bases from V and 4 bases from J, leaving 13 bases between. This CDR3 has 12 amino acids. Per the germline V gene, CDR1 is SQVTM and CDR2 is ANQGSEA. The DNA for the CDR3 is TGCAGCGCCGACATCAGGGCCACTGAAGCTTTCTTT. This translates into CSADIRATEAFF.